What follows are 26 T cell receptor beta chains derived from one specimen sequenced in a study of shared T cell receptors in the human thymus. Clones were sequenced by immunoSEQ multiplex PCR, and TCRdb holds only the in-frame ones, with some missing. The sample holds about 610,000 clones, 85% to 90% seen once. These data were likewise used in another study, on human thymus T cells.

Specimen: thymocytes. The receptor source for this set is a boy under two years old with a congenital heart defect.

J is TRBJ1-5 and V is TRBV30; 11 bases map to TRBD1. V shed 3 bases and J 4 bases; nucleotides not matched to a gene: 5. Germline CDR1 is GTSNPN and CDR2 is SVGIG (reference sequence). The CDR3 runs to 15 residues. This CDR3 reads CAWSQGTGGNQPQHF. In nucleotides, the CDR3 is TGTGCCTGGAGCCAAGGGACAGGGGGAAATCAGCCCCAGCATTTT.

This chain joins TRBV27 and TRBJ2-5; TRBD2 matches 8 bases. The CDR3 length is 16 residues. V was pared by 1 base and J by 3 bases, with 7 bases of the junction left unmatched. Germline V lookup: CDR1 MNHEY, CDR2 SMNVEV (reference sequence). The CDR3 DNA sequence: TGTGCCAGCAGTTTATATGGACCGGGGGGGGAAGAGACCCAGTACTTC. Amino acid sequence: CASSLYGPGGEETQYF.

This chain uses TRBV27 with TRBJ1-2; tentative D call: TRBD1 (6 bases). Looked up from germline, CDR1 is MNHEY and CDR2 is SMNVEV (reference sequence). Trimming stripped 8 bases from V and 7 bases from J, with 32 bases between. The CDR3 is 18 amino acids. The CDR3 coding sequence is TGTGCCAGCGCCTCGCGCCGGACAGATCAGGCACACTACTCTGGCTACACCTTC. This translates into CASASRRTDQAHYSGYTF.

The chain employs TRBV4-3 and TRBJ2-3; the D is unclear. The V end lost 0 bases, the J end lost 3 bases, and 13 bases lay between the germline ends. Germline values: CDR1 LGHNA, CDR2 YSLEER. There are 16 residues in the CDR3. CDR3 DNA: TGCGCCAGCAGCCAAGACCTAGGTCTGGGTACAGATACGCAGTATTTT. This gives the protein CASSQDLGLGTDTQYF.

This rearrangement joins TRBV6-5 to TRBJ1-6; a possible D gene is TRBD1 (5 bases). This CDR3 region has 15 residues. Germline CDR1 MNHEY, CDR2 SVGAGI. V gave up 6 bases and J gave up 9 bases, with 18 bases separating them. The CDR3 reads CASSPLWGEISPLHF. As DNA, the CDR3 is TGTGCCAGCAGCCCCCTTTGGGGGGAGATTTCACCCCTCCACTTT.

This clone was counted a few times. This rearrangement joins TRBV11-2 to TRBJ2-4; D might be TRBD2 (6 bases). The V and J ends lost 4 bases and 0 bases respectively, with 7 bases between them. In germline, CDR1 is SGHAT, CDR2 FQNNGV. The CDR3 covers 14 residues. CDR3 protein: CASSSGLAKNIQYF. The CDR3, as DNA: TGTGCCAGCAGCTCGGGACTAGCCAAAAACATTCAGTACTTC. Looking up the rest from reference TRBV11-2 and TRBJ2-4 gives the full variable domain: EAGVAQSPRYKIIEKRQSVAFWCNPISGHATLYWYQQILGQGPKLLIQFQNNGVVDDSQLPKDRFSAERLKGVDSTLKIQPAKLEDSAVYLCASSSGLAKNIQYFGAGTRLSVL.

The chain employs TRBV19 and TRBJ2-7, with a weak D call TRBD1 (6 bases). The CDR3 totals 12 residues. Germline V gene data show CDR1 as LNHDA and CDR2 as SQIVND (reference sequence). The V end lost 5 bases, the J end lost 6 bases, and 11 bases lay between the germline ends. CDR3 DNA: TGTGCCAGTAGTGACGGGACACGCGAGCAGTACTTC. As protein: CASSDGTREQYF.

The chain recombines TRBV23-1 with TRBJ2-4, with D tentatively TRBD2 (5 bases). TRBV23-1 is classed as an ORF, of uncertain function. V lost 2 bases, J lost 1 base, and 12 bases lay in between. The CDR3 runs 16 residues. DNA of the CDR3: TGCGCCAGCAGTCAACCCGGGGTCTGGGCCAAAAACATTCAGTACTTC. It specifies CASSQPGVWAKNIQYF.

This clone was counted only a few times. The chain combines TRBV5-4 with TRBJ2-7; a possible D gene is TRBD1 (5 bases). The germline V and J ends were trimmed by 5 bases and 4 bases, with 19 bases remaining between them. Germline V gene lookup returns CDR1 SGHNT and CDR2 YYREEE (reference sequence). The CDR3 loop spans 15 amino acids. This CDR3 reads CASSTKDKEAYEQYF. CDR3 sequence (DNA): TGTGCCAGCAGTACAAAGGACAAAGAAGCTTACGAGCAGTACTTC.

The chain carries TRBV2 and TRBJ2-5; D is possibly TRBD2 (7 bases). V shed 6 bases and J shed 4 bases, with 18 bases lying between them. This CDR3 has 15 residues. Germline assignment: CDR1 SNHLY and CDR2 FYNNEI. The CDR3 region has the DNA TGTGCCAGCAGCTCTGGGGGGGGCCTCGGAGAGACCCAGTACTTC. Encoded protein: CASSSGGGLGETQYF. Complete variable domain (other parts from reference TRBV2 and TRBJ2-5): EPEVTQTPSHQVTQMGQEVILRCVPISNHLYFYWYRQILGQKVEFLVSFYNNEISEKSEIFDDQFSVERPDGSNFTLKIRSTKLEDSAMYFCASSSGGGLGETQYFGPGTRLLVL.

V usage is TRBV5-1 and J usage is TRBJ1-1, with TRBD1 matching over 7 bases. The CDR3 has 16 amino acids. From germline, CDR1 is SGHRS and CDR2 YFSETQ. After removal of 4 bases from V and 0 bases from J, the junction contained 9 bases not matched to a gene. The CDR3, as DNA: TGCGCCAGCAGCACGGACAGGTTCTCCATGAACACTGAAGCTTTCTTT. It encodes CASSTDRFSMNTEAFF. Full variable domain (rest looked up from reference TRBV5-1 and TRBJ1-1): KAGVTQTPRYLIKTRGQQVTLSCSPISGHRSVSWYQQTPGQGLQFLFEYFSETQRNKGNFPGRFSGRQFSNSRSEMNVSTLELGDSALYLCASSTDRFSMNTEAFFGQGTRLTVV.

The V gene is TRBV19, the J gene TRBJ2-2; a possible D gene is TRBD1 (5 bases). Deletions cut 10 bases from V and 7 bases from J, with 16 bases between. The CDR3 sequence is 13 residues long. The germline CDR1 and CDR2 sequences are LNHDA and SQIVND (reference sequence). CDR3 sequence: CATSREGVGELFF. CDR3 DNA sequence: TGTGCCACATCCAGGGAAGGGGTCGGGGAGCTGTTTTTT.

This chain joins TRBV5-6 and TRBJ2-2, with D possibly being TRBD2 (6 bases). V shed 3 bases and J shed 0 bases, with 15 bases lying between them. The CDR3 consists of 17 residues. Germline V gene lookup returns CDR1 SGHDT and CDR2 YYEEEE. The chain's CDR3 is CASSSVGGRSNTGELFF. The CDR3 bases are TGTGCCAGCAGCTCCGTGGGGGGTCGCTCGAACACCGGGGAGCTGTTTTTT.

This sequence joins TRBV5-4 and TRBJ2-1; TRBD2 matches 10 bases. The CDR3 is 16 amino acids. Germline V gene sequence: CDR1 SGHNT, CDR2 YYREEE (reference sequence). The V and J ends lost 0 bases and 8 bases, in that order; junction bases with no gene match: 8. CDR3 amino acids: CASSLETGLAHDEQFF. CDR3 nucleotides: TGTGCCAGCAGCTTGGAAACGGGACTAGCGCACGATGAGCAGTTCTTC.

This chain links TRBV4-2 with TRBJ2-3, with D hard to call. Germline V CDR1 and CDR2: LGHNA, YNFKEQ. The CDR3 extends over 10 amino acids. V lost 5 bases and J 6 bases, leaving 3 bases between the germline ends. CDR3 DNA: TGTGCCAGCAGCGGCGATACGCAGTATTTT. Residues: CASSGDTQYF.

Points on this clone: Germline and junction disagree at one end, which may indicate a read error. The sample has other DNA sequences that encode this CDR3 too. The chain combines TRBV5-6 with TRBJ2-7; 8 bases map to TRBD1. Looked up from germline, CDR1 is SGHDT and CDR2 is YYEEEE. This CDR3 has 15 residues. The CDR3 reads CASSLGIQGAYEQYF. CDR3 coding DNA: TGCGCCAGCAGCTTGGGAATTCAGGGGGCTTACGAGCAGTACTTC.

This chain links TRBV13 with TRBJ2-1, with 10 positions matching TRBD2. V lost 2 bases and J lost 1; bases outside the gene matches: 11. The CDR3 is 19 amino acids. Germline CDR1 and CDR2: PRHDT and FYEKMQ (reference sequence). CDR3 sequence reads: CASSLKVPSSGRSYNEQFF. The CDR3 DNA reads TGTGCCAGCAGCTTAAAGGTCCCCAGTAGCGGGAGGTCCTACAATGAGCAGTTCTTC. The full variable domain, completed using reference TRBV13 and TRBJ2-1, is AAGVIQSPRHLIKEKRETATLKCYPIPRHDTVYWYQQGPGQDPQFLISFYEKMQSDKGSIPDRFSAQQFSDYHSELNMSSLELGDSALYFCASSLKVPSSGRSYNEQFFGPGTRLTVL.

The CDR3 DNA follows: TGTGCCAGCAGCCGCAAAGGAGAGAACACCGGGGAGCTGTTTTTT. It translates to CASSRKGENTGELFF. The genes are TRBV7-8 and TRBJ2-2; the D is unclear. CDR1 and CDR2 (germline): SGHVS, FQNEAQ. This CDR3 has 15 residues. Trimming cost V 5 bases and J 1 base, with 11 bases left between them.

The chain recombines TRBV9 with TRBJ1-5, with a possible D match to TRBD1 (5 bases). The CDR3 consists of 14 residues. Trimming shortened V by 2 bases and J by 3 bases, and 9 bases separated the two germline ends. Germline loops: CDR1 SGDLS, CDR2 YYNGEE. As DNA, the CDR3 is TGTGCCAGCAGCGTCGGGGGGGTCAATCAGCCCCAGCATTTT. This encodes CASSVGGVNQPQHF. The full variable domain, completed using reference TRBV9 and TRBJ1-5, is DSGVTQTPKHLITATGQRVTLRCSPRSGDLSVYWYQQSLDQGLQFLIQYYNGEERAKGNILERFSAQQFPDLHSELNLSSLELGDSALYFCASSVGGVNQPQHFGDGTRLSIL.

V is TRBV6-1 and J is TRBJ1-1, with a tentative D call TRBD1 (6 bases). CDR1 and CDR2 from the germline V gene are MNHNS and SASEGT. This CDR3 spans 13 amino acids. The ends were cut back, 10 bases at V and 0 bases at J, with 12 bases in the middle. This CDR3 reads CATSGALNTEAFF. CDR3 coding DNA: TGTGCCACCTCAGGGGCCCTGAACACTGAAGCTTTCTTT.

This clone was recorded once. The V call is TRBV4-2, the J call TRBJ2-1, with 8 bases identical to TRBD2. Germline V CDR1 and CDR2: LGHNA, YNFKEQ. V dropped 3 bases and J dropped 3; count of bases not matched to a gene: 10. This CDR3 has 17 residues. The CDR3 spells CASSHAQREPYYNEQFF. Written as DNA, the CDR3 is TGTGCCAGCAGCCATGCCCAGCGGGAGCCCTACTACAATGAGCAGTTCTTC.

The DNA for the CDR3 is TGTGCCAGCAGCTTCGACGGGGACACTGAAGCTTTCTTT. As protein: CASSFDGDTEAFF. The chain links TRBV11-2 to TRBJ1-1; D is undetermined. The CDR3 is 13 amino acids. V lost 3 bases and J lost 3, with 8 bases in between. The germline gives CDR1 SGHAT, CDR2 FQNNGV.

Here the CDR3 DNA reads TGTGCCTGGACGGACAGGGATAATGAAAAACTGTTTTTT. Translated: CAWTDRDNEKLFF. The chain is built from TRBV30 and TRBJ1-4; 8 bases are a match to TRBD1. Trimming removed 4 bases from V and 4 bases from J; junction bases left unmatched: 2. The CDR3 loop spans 13 amino acids. The germline gives CDR1 GTSNPN, CDR2 SVGIG (reference sequence).

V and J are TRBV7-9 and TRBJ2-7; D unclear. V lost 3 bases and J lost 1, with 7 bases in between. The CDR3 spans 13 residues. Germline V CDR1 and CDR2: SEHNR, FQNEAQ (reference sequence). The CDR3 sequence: CASSLTQSYEQYF. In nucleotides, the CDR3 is TGTGCCAGCAGCTTGACTCAGTCCTACGAGCAGTACTTC. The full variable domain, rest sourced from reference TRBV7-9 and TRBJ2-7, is DTGVSQNPRHKITKRGQNVTFRCDPISEHNRLYWYRQTLGQGPEFLTYFQNEAQLEKSRLLSDRFSAERPKGSFSTLEIQRTEQGDSAMYLCASSLTQSYEQYFGPGTRLTVT.

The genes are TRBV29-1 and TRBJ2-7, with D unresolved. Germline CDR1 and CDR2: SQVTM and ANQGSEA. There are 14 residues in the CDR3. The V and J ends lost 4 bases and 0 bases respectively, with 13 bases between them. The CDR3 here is CSVVLGRVSYEQYF. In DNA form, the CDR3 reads TGCAGCGTTGTTTTGGGCAGAGTCTCCTACGAGCAGTACTTC.

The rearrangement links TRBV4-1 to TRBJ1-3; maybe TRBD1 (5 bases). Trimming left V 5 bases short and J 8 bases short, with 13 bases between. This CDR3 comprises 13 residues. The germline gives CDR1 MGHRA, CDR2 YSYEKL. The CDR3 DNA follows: TGCGCCAGCAGCTACGACCGGGGGGACACCATATATTTT. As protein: CASSYDRGDTIYF.